Listed below are T cell receptor beta chains from one sample, sequenced in a study of shared clonotypes between healthy human individuals. The table came from immunoSEQ multiplex PCR; TCRdb's copy has only in-frame clones and leaves some out. The sample contains approximately 980,000 clones, about 80% of which appear only once. The sequenced sample consisted of memory CD4+ T cells sorted from blood. These TCRs come from a man between 18 and 35 years old in good health. Both conserved end residues are part of each CDR3. A D gene is named only where the DNA matches it firmly. Not every row has a clone size; where given, it reads once, few, many or a size class.

j_gene	d_gene	abundance	v_gene	CDR3aa	CDR3nt
TRBJ2-7	-	-	TRBV10-3	CAIRFSDGFYEQYF	TGTGCCATCAGGTTTTCGGACGGATTCTACGAGCAGTACTTC
TRBJ1-1	TRBD1	-	TRBV18	CASSLTGGPGGTEAFF	TGTGCCAGCTCACTTACAGGGGGCCCGGGAGGCACTGAAGCTTTCTTT
TRBJ1-1	-	few	TRBV6-1	CAGGRGPGATEAFF	TGTGCCGGGGGAAGAGGGCCAGGGGCCACTGAAGCTTTCTTT
TRBJ1-2	-	many	TRBV5-6	CASTQNNYGYTF	TGTGCCAGCACCCAGAACAACTATGGCTACACCTTC
TRBJ1-1	TRBD1	many	TRBV5-1	CASSNRGGTEAFF	TGCGCCAGCAGCAACAGGGGCGGTACTGAAGCTTTCTTT
TRBJ2-3	-	-	TRBV29-1	CSVDGGGSTDTQYF	TGCAGCGTTGACGGCGGAGGGAGCACAGATACGCAGTATTTT
TRBJ2-3	-	-	TRBV2	CASSIGRTGTDTQYF	TGTGCCAGCAGTATTGGGCGCACCGGGACAGATACGCAGTATTTT
TRBJ2-5	-	-	TRBV29-1	CSVAQGRETQYF	TGCAGCGTTGCACAGGGCAGAGAGACCCAGTACTTC
TRBJ2-1	-	-	TRBV9	CASSVMGGVENEQFF	TGTGCCAGCAGCGTAATGGGGGGTGTAGAGAATGAGCAGTTCTTC
TRBJ2-2	TRBD2	-	TRBV10-1	CASRGGSNTGELFF	TGCGCCAGCCGGGGGGGTTCGAACACCGGGGAGCTGTTTTTT
TRBJ1-5	-	-	TRBV7-9	CASSQSGIDQPQHF	TGTGCCAGCAGCCAGTCGGGGATAGATCAGCCCCAGCATTTT
TRBJ2-5	-	-	TRBV28	CASSLSGVETQYF	TGTGCCAGCAGCCTATCGGGGGTGGAGACCCAGTACTTC
TRBJ2-1	-	-	TRBV30	CAWIRSGRNNEQFF	TGTGCCTGGATACGCTCGGGAAGGAACAATGAGCAGTTCTTC
TRBJ2-3	TRBD2	-	TRBV27	CASSLVAGGRADTQYF	TGTGCCAGCAGTCTCGTAGCGGGGGGGCGCGCAGATACGCAGTATTTT
TRBJ1-1	TRBD1	-	TRBV30	CAWSLGGENTEAFF	TGTGCCTGGAGCCTAGGGGGCGAGAACACTGAAGCTTTCTTT
TRBJ1-2	-	-	TRBV27	CASGSGAPPGLMYGYTF	TGTGCCAGCGGGAGCGGAGCACCTCCGGGACTGATGTATGGCTACACCTTC
TRBJ2-7	-	-	TRBV28	CASSLTGGDYEQYF	TGTGCCAGCAGTTTAACAGGGGGGGACTACGAGCAGTACTTC
TRBJ1-5	-	-	TRBV6-1	CASSESGVPQHF	TGTGCCAGCAGTGAATCCGGAGTGCCCCAGCATTTT
TRBJ2-7	TRBD2	-	TRBV25-1	CASGAAGAYEQYF	TGTGCCAGTGGGGCAGCGGGGGCGTACGAGCAGTACTTC
TRBJ2-7	-	-	TRBV28	CASSLSGGRYEQYF	TGTGCCAGCAGTTTATCCGGGGGCCGCTACGAGCAGTACTTC
TRBJ2-2	TRBD2	-	TRBV13	CASSLRLAAGTGELFF	TGTGCCAGCAGCTTGCGACTAGCGGCGGGCACCGGGGAGCTGTTTTTT
TRBJ1-6	-	-	TRBV7-9	CASSPRRSSYNSPLHF	TGTGCCAGCAGCCCTAGACGGAGCTCCTATAATTCACCCCTCCACTTT
TRBJ1-5	-	-	TRBV6-1	CASSEFQPQHF	TGTGCCAGCAGTGAGTTCCAGCCCCAGCATTTT
TRBJ1-6	-	-	TRBV9	CASSRQANSPLHF	TGTGCCAGCAGTAGACAGGCGAATTCACCCCTCCACTTT
TRBJ2-1	-	-	TRBV30	CAWSGGLGEQFF	TGTGCCTGGAGTGGGGGTCTCGGTGAGCAGTTCTTC